The rows below give T cell receptor beta chains drawn from one sample of a study of OX40 agonist ivuxolimab in advanced cancers. The method was immunoSEQ multiplex PCR; TCRdb's version includes in-frame clones alone and lacks a portion of them. The data contain roughly 87,000 clones, 92% of them seen just once; the ten biggest clones take up over 8.5%. Sequencing was performed on CD4+ or CD8+ T cells sorted from blood, taken in a trial of the OX40 agonist ivuxolimab. The receptors were gathered from an adult with an advanced solid tumor such as melanoma, head and neck, liver or kidney cancer. Both conserved end residues are part of each CDR3. The D gene is left open where the match is weak.

j_gene: TRBJ2-3; d_gene: .; v_gene: TRBV5-3; CDR3aa: CARSYIEEEGGFTSTDTQYF; CDR3nt: TGTGCCAGAAGCTACATTGAGGAGGAAGGCGGATTCACTAGCACAGATACGCAGTATTTT
j_gene: TRBJ2-3; d_gene: TRBD1; v_gene: TRBV2; CDR3aa: CASSEYRGQADTQYF; CDR3nt: TGTGCCAGCAGTGAATATAGGGGACAGGCAGATACGCAGTATTTT
j_gene: TRBJ2-5; d_gene: .; v_gene: TRBV19; CDR3aa: CASSTPETEQETQYF; CDR3nt: TGTGCCAGTAGTACCCCCGAGACAGAGCAAGAGACCCAGTACTTC
j_gene: TRBJ1-1; d_gene: .; v_gene: TRBV25-1; CDR3aa: CASGNRAEAFF; CDR3nt: TGTGCCAGCGGCAACAGGGCTGAAGCTTTCTTT
j_gene: TRBJ1-3; d_gene: TRBD1; v_gene: TRBV27; CDR3aa: CASSPTGDGNTIYF; CDR3nt: TGTGCCAGCAGTCCGACAGGGGATGGAAACACCATATATTTT
j_gene: TRBJ2-7; d_gene: .; v_gene: TRBV9; CDR3aa: CASSVGSSVSYEQYF; CDR3nt: TGTGCCAGCAGCGTAGGTTCTAGCGTCTCCTACGAGCAGTACTTC
j_gene: TRBJ1-2; d_gene: .; v_gene: TRBV9; CDR3aa: CASSVAPLNNLYGYTF; CDR3nt: TGTGCCAGCAGCGTAGCCCCGCTGAACAACCTTTATGGCTACACCTTC
j_gene: TRBJ2-1; d_gene: .; v_gene: TRBV19; CDR3aa: CASGAGEQFF; CDR3nt: TGTGCCAGTGGCGCGGGGGAGCAGTTCTTC
j_gene: TRBJ2-7; d_gene: TRBD1; v_gene: TRBV29-1; CDR3aa: CSVDPTGSYEQYF; CDR3nt: TGCAGCGTTGACCCGACAGGGTCCTACGAGCAGTACTTC
j_gene: TRBJ1-6; d_gene: .; v_gene: TRBV14; CDR3aa: CASSQGPRTDYNSPLHF; CDR3nt: TGTGCCAGCAGCCAAGGACCCCGGACGGATTATAATTCACCCCTCCACTTT